The rows below give T cell receptor beta chains drawn from one sample of a study of OX40 agonist ivuxolimab in advanced cancers. This table comes from immunoSEQ multiplex PCR, and its TCRdb copy is limited to in-frame clones, with some not included. The repertoire consists of roughly 24,000 clones, with 88% occurring once and the leading ten covering 25% to 35%. The sequenced sample was CD4+ or CD8+ T cells sorted from blood, obtained in a trial of the OX40 agonist ivuxolimab. The receptors here all came from an adult with an advanced solid tumor such as melanoma, head and neck, liver or kidney cancer. Each CDR3 is given with its conserved first and last residue. A D gene is named only where the DNA matches it firmly. Some rows have no size entry. The others give once, few or many, or a class for an expanded clone.

DNA: TGTGCCAGCAGCTATCGGGACAGGGACTTGGTAGCTTTCTTT; CDR3: CASSYRDRDLVAFF; J: TRBJ1-1; size: medium-sized; V: TRBV28; D: TRBD1
DNA: TGTGACCCGGGACAGCCTAACTATGGCTACACCTTC; CDR3: CDPGQPNYGYTF; J: TRBJ1-2; size: .; V: TRBV19; D: TRBD1
DNA: TGTGCCAGCAGCTTAGGGGGGGTTGGAAACACCATATATTTT; CDR3: CASSLGGVGNTIYF; J: TRBJ1-3; size: .; V: TRBV7-8; D: .
DNA: TGTGCCAGTAGGTCCGGGACAACTTACAATGAGCAGTTCTTC; CDR3: CASRSGTTYNEQFF; J: TRBJ2-1; size: .; V: TRBV19; D: .
DNA: TGTGCCAGCAGTGGGAGGGGCTACTATGGCTACACCTTC; CDR3: CASSGRGYYGYTF; J: TRBJ1-2; size: few; V: TRBV6-4; D: .
DNA: TGTGCCAGCAGGCCAGGGTGGGGGGAAGCTTTCTTT; CDR3: CASRPGWGEAFF; J: TRBJ1-1; size: .; V: TRBV6-5; D: .
DNA: TGTGCCAGCAGCGTCGGGACAGCTCGGGGCGAGACCCAGTACTTC; CDR3: CASSVGTARGETQYF; J: TRBJ2-5; size: .; V: TRBV7-9; D: TRBD1
DNA: TGTGCCAGCAGCCCAGACAGTAGCAATCAGCCCCAGCATTTT; CDR3: CASSPDSSNQPQHF; J: TRBJ1-5; size: .; V: TRBV7-2; D: .
DNA: TGTGCCAGCAGCTTGCTCTTTGCAGGCCCGGAATACGAGCAGTACTTC; CDR3: CASSLLFAGPEYEQYF; J: TRBJ2-7; size: .; V: TRBV5-6; D: .
DNA: TGTGCCAGCAGTTTTAATATGGGGAGGCAGCCCCAGCATTTT; CDR3: CASSFNMGRQPQHF; J: TRBJ1-5; size: few; V: TRBV27; D: .
DNA: TGTGCCAGCAGCTTAGCGCTAGCGGGAGGGCAGCAGTACTTC; CDR3: CASSLALAGGQQYF; J: TRBJ2-5; size: .; V: TRBV7-9; D: TRBD2
DNA: TGTGCCTGGAGCTCCACGGGGGGGCGGGGCAGCACAGATACGCAGTATTTT; CDR3: CAWSSTGGRGSTDTQYF; J: TRBJ2-3; size: .; V: TRBV30; D: TRBD2
DNA: TGTGCCAGCAGTGGCCAGGTCGCCACTGAAGCTTTCTTT; CDR3: CASSGQVATEAFF; J: TRBJ1-1; size: .; V: TRBV6-1; D: .
DNA: TGCAGTGCCAGGTGGGGAGGAACCCAGTACTTC; CDR3: CSARWGGTQYF; J: TRBJ2-5; size: once; V: TRBV20-1; D: .
DNA: TGTGCCAGCAGGCGGGAGGCCTACGAGCAGTACTTC; CDR3: CASRREAYEQYF; J: TRBJ2-7; size: .; V: TRBV2; D: TRBD2
DNA: TGTGCCAGCAGTGAAGTTAGGCAGGCCGTCGGCGAGCAGTACTTC; CDR3: CASSEVRQAVGEQYF; J: TRBJ2-7; size: .; V: TRBV2; D: .
DNA: TGTGCCAGCAGCCCTACCAGGGGGGTGCCTAATGAAAAACTGTTTTTT; CDR3: CASSPTRGVPNEKLFF; J: TRBJ1-4; size: .; V: TRBV2; D: TRBD1
DNA: TGTGCCTGGGAGCTCGGACTAGCGGGTTCGTCCTACGAGCAGTACTTC; CDR3: CAWELGLAGSSYEQYF; J: TRBJ2-7; size: .; V: TRBV30; D: TRBD2
DNA: TGTGCCGGCAACAGGGATAACTATGGCTACACCTTC; CDR3: CAGNRDNYGYTF; J: TRBJ1-2; size: .; V: TRBV2; D: .
DNA: TGTGCCAGCTCACCACTTATGAGTGAGAACACTGAAGCTTTCTTT; CDR3: CASSPLMSENTEAFF; J: TRBJ1-1; size: .; V: TRBV18; D: .
DNA: TGTGCCAGCTCACCGGATTATAGCAATCAGCCCCAGCATTTT; CDR3: CASSPDYSNQPQHF; J: TRBJ1-5; size: .; V: TRBV18; D: .
DNA: TGTGCCAGTATTTCATTGGGTTCTGGAAACACCATATATTTT; CDR3: CASISLGSGNTIYF; J: TRBJ1-3; size: .; V: TRBV19; D: .
DNA: TGTGCCAGCAGCCTCCTTATAGGCCCCGGGGAGCTGTTTTTT; CDR3: CASSLLIGPGELFF; J: TRBJ2-2; size: .; V: TRBV11-2; D: .
DNA: TGTGCCACCAGCAGAGATATTCCCCCCCTCCACTTT; CDR3: CATSRDIPPLHF; J: TRBJ1-6; size: .; V: TRBV15; D: .
DNA: TGTGCCAGCAGCTTTTCTTCGTCAGGGCGGTCGGCTGAAGCTTTCTTT; CDR3: CASSFSSSGRSAEAFF; J: TRBJ1-1; size: .; V: TRBV11-2; D: .
DNA: TGCGCCAGCAGCCAAGGGGGGGCCAGGACAGGGAATCAGCCCCAGCATTTT; CDR3: CASSQGGARTGNQPQHF; J: TRBJ1-5; size: .; V: TRBV4-1; D: TRBD1
DNA: TGTGCCAGCAGTGCCACGACAGGGTACGATCAGCCCCAGCATTTT; CDR3: CASSATTGYDQPQHF; J: TRBJ1-5; size: few; V: TRBV6-1; D: TRBD1
DNA: TGTGCCAGCGGGACTCTAACTACCTACGAGCAGTACTTC; CDR3: CASGTLTTYEQYF; J: TRBJ2-7; size: .; V: TRBV2; D: .
DNA: TGTGCCAGCAGTTACTCAGGAGCCGATCAGCCCCAGCATTTT; CDR3: CASSYSGADQPQHF; J: TRBJ1-5; size: .; V: TRBV6-5; D: .
DNA: TGTGCCAGCAGTAAAACCGGGACTAGGGGTTCCACCGGGGAGCTGTTTTTT; CDR3: CASSKTGTRGSTGELFF; J: TRBJ2-2; size: .; V: TRBV11-2; D: TRBD2
DNA: TGTGCCAGCAGGAGAGCGGGAGGCCTCTCCTACGAGCAGTACTTC; CDR3: CASRRAGGLSYEQYF; J: TRBJ2-7; size: .; V: TRBV6-5; D: TRBD2
DNA: TGTGCCAGCAGTGGGACAGCGAACACTGAAGCTTTCTTT; CDR3: CASSGTANTEAFF; J: TRBJ1-1; size: once; V: TRBV2; D: .
DNA: TGTGCCAGCAGCTTTAGACAGGGTTATGAAAAACTGTTTTTT; CDR3: CASSFRQGYEKLFF; J: TRBJ1-4; size: .; V: TRBV7-9; D: TRBD1
DNA: TGTGCCAGCAGTGCGGACAGGAGCAATCAGCCCCAGCATTTT; CDR3: CASSADRSNQPQHF; J: TRBJ1-5; size: .; V: TRBV2; D: TRBD1
DNA: TGTGCCAGCAGTTACCTATACAGGCCCCACGAGCAGTACTTC; CDR3: CASSYLYRPHEQYF; J: TRBJ2-7; size: .; V: TRBV6-5; D: .
DNA: TGTGCCTGGAGTGTACGGACGGGCTTTCTGGGGAGGTCTGGAAACACCATATATTTT; CDR3: CAWSVRTGFLGRSGNTIYF; J: TRBJ1-3; size: .; V: TRBV30; D: .
DNA: TGTGCCAGCCGCGCAGGGGGCGCGGTCACTGAAGCTTTCTTT; CDR3: CASRAGGAVTEAFF; J: TRBJ1-1; size: once; V: TRBV2; D: TRBD1
DNA: TGTGCCAGCAGCTTAGTGGGGACAGCTTCCAATTCACCCCTCCACTTT; CDR3: CASSLVGTASNSPLHF; J: TRBJ1-6; size: .; V: TRBV7-2; D: TRBD1
DNA: TGTGCCAGTAGTAAGCAAGGATACAATCAGCCCCAGCATTTT; CDR3: CASSKQGYNQPQHF; J: TRBJ1-5; size: .; V: TRBV19; D: .
DNA: TGTGCCAGCAGCTTAGCTACAGGGGGCGTTAATTTGAACACTGAAGCTTTCTTT; CDR3: CASSLATGGVNLNTEAFF; J: TRBJ1-1; size: .; V: TRBV7-9; D: TRBD1
DNA: TGTGCCAGCAGCTTAGCCCTAGGCGGGGCGTCCTACAATGAGCAGTTCTTC; CDR3: CASSLALGGASYNEQFF; J: TRBJ2-1; size: .; V: TRBV7-2; D: .
DNA: TGTGCCAGCAGCCGTCAGAGGGACGGCTATGGCTACACCTTC; CDR3: CASSRQRDGYGYTF; J: TRBJ1-2; size: .; V: TRBV7-8; D: .
DNA: TGTGCCAGCAGTTGGAGTAGGAACACCGGGGAGCTGTTTTTT; CDR3: CASSWSRNTGELFF; J: TRBJ2-2; size: .; V: TRBV7-2; D: .
DNA: TGCAGCGTTGAAGATCAGGCTAGCCCCCCGGGCTACAATGAGCAGTTCTTC; CDR3: CSVEDQASPPGYNEQFF; J: TRBJ2-1; size: few; V: TRBV29-1; D: .
DNA: TGTGCCAGTAGTCTAGGGACGGACCTCCGGGCTGAAAAACTGTTTTTT; CDR3: CASSLGTDLRAEKLFF; J: TRBJ1-4; size: .; V: TRBV19; D: .
DNA: TGTGCCAGCAGCCCGGAGGGGTTCTATGGCTACACCTTC; CDR3: CASSPEGFYGYTF; J: TRBJ1-2; size: few; V: TRBV7-2; D: .
DNA: TGTGCCAGCAGCTTAGGAGGGACAGGTGATGAGACCCAGTACTTC; CDR3: CASSLGGTGDETQYF; J: TRBJ2-5; size: .; V: TRBV7-8; D: TRBD1
DNA: TGTGCCAGCAGCTTGTACGGGGGAAGGCTGGAGACCCAGTACTTC; CDR3: CASSLYGGRLETQYF; J: TRBJ2-5; size: .; V: TRBV5-4; D: .
DNA: TGTGCCAGCAGCTTAGCTACCGGGACAGGGGATGATGAGCAGTTCTTC; CDR3: CASSLATGTGDDEQFF; J: TRBJ2-1; size: once; V: TRBV7-7; D: TRBD1
DNA: TGTGCCAGCAGCAGGGGGGGCTATGGCTACACCTTC; CDR3: CASSRGGYGYTF; J: TRBJ1-2; size: .; V: TRBV6-5; D: TRBD1
DNA: TGTGCCAGCAGCCCCCCGGGACTAGCCTCCTCCGTCGGGGAGCTGTTTTTT; CDR3: CASSPPGLASSVGELFF; J: TRBJ2-2; size: .; V: TRBV5-4; D: TRBD2
DNA: TGTGCCAGCAGCCAAGACGCGGTTCACTCTGGAAACACCATATATTTT; CDR3: CASSQDAVHSGNTIYF; J: TRBJ1-3; size: .; V: TRBV4-2; D: .
DNA: TGTGCCTGGAGTGTAGAGGGGGTCGGCACAGATACGCAGTATTTT; CDR3: CAWSVEGVGTDTQYF; J: TRBJ2-3; size: .; V: TRBV30; D: .
DNA: TGTGCCAGCAGTCTAACAGGGAACACTGAAGCTTTCTTT; CDR3: CASSLTGNTEAFF; J: TRBJ1-1; size: .; V: TRBV6-1; D: .